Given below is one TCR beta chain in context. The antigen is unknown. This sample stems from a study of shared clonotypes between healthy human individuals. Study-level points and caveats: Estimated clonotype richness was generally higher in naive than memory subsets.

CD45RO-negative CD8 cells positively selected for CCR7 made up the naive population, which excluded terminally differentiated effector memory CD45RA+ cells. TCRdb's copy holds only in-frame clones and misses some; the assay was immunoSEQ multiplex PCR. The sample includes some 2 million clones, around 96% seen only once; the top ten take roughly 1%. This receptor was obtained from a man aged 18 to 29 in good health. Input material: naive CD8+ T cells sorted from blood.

The CDR3 here is CASSFGLAHEQYF. For the CDR3, the DNA is TGTGCCAGCAGCTTCGGGCTAGCCCACGAGCAGTACTTC. The V and J genes are TRBV5-5 and TRBJ2-7, with D maybe TRBD2 (5 bases). CDR3 length: 13 residues. V was cut by 2 bases and J by 5 bases, with 11 bases left in between. In germline, CDR1 is SGHKS, CDR2 YYEKEE (reference sequence). Using reference TRBV5-5 and TRBJ2-7 for the parts outside the CDR3, the full variable domain is DAGVTQSPTHLIKTRGQQVTLRCSPISGHKSVSWYQQVLGQGPQFIFQYYEKEERGRGNFPDRFSARQFPNYSSELNVNALLLGDSALYLCASSFGLAHEQYFGPGTRLTVT.